The TCR beta chain under discussion was sequenced for a study of long-term antiretroviral therapy in people with HIV. As for the study in general: The study's earliest collections predate the 2015 immediate-ART recommendation by about a decade. Study-level results: Repertoire dominance by clones expanded before ART was seen at all time points.

The CDR3 totals 16 residues. With respect to this clone: Its antigen remains unidentified.

PBMC samples from each donor numbered at least one pre-ART and at least two post-ART. About 0.95-10 million cryopreserved PBMC were held in samples before DNA extraction. An immunoSEQ assay, version v3.0, was performed at survey level. Profiled with immunoSEQ multiplex PCR; TCRdb holds only in-frame clones, not every one. The table has 25,000 to 35,000 clones, 85% to 95% seen once; the top ten hold roughly 2.5%. The rearrangement uses TRBV12-2 and TRBJ2-1; the table's D call, TRBD1, was not checked against the DNA. TRBV12-2 counts as a pseudogene. The sequencing here drew on unsorted PBMCs, taken approximately 7.4 years after starting antiretroviral therapy. The sequence was obtained from a man in his fifties or sixties with HIV. DNA of the CDR3: TGTGCAAGTCGCTTGGTGGGCGTGTGTTCCTACAATGAGCAGTTCTTC. It yields the protein CASRLVGVCSYNEQFF.